The 25 T cell receptor beta chains given below trace back to one sample, sequenced in a study of CXCR4 blockade with PD-1 therapy in pancreatic cancer (dated by TCRdb to about 2019). The library came from the immunoSEQ multiplex PCR assay. Here the immuneACCESS table is served through TCRdb, limited to in-frame sequences with V and J called. Missing clones are a known gap in these copies; in checked studies unresolved V genes cover under half, and the rest lacks a known reason. This sample lists about 1,600 clones; over 40% were detected once. In total, the top ten clones hold 15% to 20% of the sample. The sequenced material came from tumor tissue. The receptors come from a human donor with pancreatic ductal adenocarcinoma.

By sample share, this clone is medium-sized. The chain joins TRBV10-3 to TRBJ2-3, with D possibly matching TRBD2 (6 bases). Per germline, CDR1 ENHRY and CDR2 SYGVKD. Trimming stripped 0 bases from V and 3 bases from J, with 16 bases between. CDR3 length equals 17 residues. The CDR3 loop is CAISESLSRRGTDTQYF. For the CDR3, the DNA is TGTGCCATCAGTGAGTCGTTAAGCCGACGGGGGACAGATACGCAGTATTTT.

This clone occurred once. V usage is TRBV15 and J usage is TRBJ2-5, with TRBD2 matching 7 bases. The ends lost 1 base at V and 5 bases at J; junction bases unmatched: 7. Germline values: CDR1 LNHNV, CDR2 YYDKDF (reference sequence). CDR3 length: 15 amino acids. The CDR3 DNA reads as TGTGCCACCAGCAGAGCCCCAGCGGGACGGGAGACCCAGTACTTC. Amino acid sequence: CATSRAPAGRETQYF.

By sample fraction, this clone is medium-sized. The chain links TRBV7-6 to TRBJ2-2; 7 bases line up with TRBD2. Per germline, CDR1 SGHVS and CDR2 FNYEAQ. This CDR3 spans 14 amino acids. V gave up 6 bases and J gave up 7 bases; unmatched junction bases: 8. The CDR3 spells CASSPGSGGGELFF. In DNA form, the CDR3 reads TGTGCCAGCAGTCCGGGCTCGGGAGGCGGGGAGCTGTTTTTT.

The rearrangement links TRBV18 to TRBJ2-7; the D call may be TRBD1 or TRBD2 (5 bases each). The germline V gene encodes CDR1 KGHSH and CDR2 LQKENI. V was clipped by 3 bases and J by 5 bases, with 11 bases between them. The CDR3 has 13 residues. The CDR3 coding sequence is TGTGCCAGCTCACCGAGGGGTTCCAACGAGCAGTACGTC. Its protein is CASSPRGSNEQYV.

The chain is built from TRBV6-7 and TRBJ2-5; 7 bases fit TRBD1. TRBV6-7 is an ORF, with its function uncertain. V gave up 6 bases and J gave up 5 bases; unmatched junction bases: 6. This CDR3 comprises 13 residues. This chain's CDR3 is CASRETGIETQYF. DNA of the CDR3: TGTGCCAGCAGGGAGACAGGGATCGAGACCCAGTACTTC.

Relative to its sample, this clone is medium-sized. The chain recombines TRBV11-3 with TRBJ2-1; 14 bases are a match to TRBD2. The CDR3 extends over 16 amino acids. Looked up from germline, CDR1 is SGHNT and CDR2 is YENEEA. V shed 3 bases and J 6 bases; nucleotides not matched to a gene: 4. The CDR3 is CASSLATSGRGNEQFF. The CDR3 DNA reads as TGTGCCAGCAGCTTGGCGACTAGCGGGAGGGGCAATGAGCAGTTCTTC.

This clone is categorized as medium-sized (0.01 to 0.1%). This chain joins TRBV2 and TRBJ2-2; D unresolved. The ends were cut back, 2 bases at V and 2 bases at J, with 9 bases in the middle. The germline CDR1 and CDR2 sequences are SNHLY and FYNNEI. The CDR3 runs to 15 residues. Here the CDR3 reads CASSENSPNTGELFF. CDR3 nucleotide sequence: TGTGCCAGCAGTGAAAATAGCCCCAACACCGGGGAGCTGTTTTTT.

V and J are TRBV19 and TRBJ1-5; 8 bases map to TRBD1. CDR1 and CDR2 (germline): LNHDA, SQIVND (reference sequence). V was pared by 5 bases and J by 7 bases, with 4 bases of the junction left unmatched. The CDR3 totals 13 residues. The CDR3 DNA sequence: TGTGCCAGTAGTCTGGACAGGGCCCAGCCCCAGCATTTT. It translates to CASSLDRAQPQHF.

The chain links TRBV10-2 to TRBJ2-2; D unresolved. Germline V gene sequence: CDR1 WSHSY, CDR2 SAAADI. The CDR3 sequence is 12 residues long. Trimming left V 7 bases short and J 12 bases short, with 15 bases between. In DNA form, the CDR3 reads TGCGCCAGCACCCCGACAAATCCTAAGCTGTTTTTT. Translating it yields CASTPTNPKLFF.

This CDR3 reads CASSLGITGELFF. CDR3 DNA sequence: TGTGCCAGCTCACTGGGGATCACCGGGGAGCTGTTTTTT. The chain is built from TRBV18 and TRBJ2-2; D is unresolved. CDR1 and CDR2 from the germline V gene are KGHSH and LQKENI. The V end lost 4 bases, the J end lost 4 bases, and 7 bases lay between the germline ends. The CDR3 is made up of 13 amino acids.

This clone was detected a few times. In DNA, the CDR3 is TGTGCCAGCGTTATGAGGACAGGAGTTTATAATGAAAAACTGTTTTTT. Translated, it gives CASVMRTGVYNEKLFF. J is TRBJ1-4 and V is TRBV9; 7 positions match TRBD1. The CDR3 has 16 residues. The trim removed 7 bases at V and 4 bases at J, leaving 13 bases unmatched. In germline, CDR1 is SGDLS, CDR2 YYNGEE.

J is TRBJ1-1 and V is TRBV6-8, with D possibly being TRBD1 (5 bases). This CDR3 region has 13 residues. Trimming shortened V by 0 bases and J by 6 bases, and 8 bases separated the two germline ends. Germline V gives CDR1 MNHGY, CDR2 SAAAGT. The CDR3 bases are TGTGCCAGCAGTTACTCCGGGGACGCTGAAGCTTTCTTT. The encoded protein is CASSYSGDAEAFF.

This clone was counted only a few times. The V call is TRBV6-8, the J call TRBJ1-3; unclear D gene. CDR3 length equals 14 residues. The ends were cut back, 3 bases at V and 3 bases at J, with 9 bases in the middle. Germline V CDR1 and CDR2: MNHGY, SAAAGT. The CDR3 sequence is CASSYGEDGNTIYF. The CDR3 DNA follows: TGTGCCAGCAGTTATGGGGAGGATGGAAACACCATATATTTT.

The CDR3 nucleotides read TGTGCCAGCAGCTTGTCGGGGCCGAGGCACAATGAGCAGTTCTTC. Protein product: CASSLSGPRHNEQFF. The rearrangement links TRBV11-3 to TRBJ2-1, with D perhaps given as TRBD1 or TRBD2 (5 bases each). V was shortened by 3 bases and J by 5 bases, with 14 bases between the two germline ends. Germline loops: CDR1 SGHNT, CDR2 YENEEA. CDR3 length: 15 residues. The complete variable domain, with remaining parts taken from reference TRBV11-3 and TRBJ2-1, reads EAGVVQSPRYKIIEKKQPVAFWCNPISGHNTLYWYLQNLGQGPELLIRYENEEAVDDSQLPKDRFSAERLKGVDSTLKIQPAELGDSAVYLCASSLSGPRHNEQFFGPGTRLTVL.

The chain recombines TRBV28 with TRBJ2-7; D may be TRBD2 (6 bases). Germline CDR1 reads MDHEN; CDR2 reads SYDVKM. CDR3 size: 12 residues. Trimming left V 6 bases short and J 4 bases short, with 10 bases between. The CDR3 DNA sequence: TGTGCCAGCAGCTCGGGGAGGTACGAGCAGTACGTC. Translating it yields CASSSGRYEQYV.

By share, this clone ranks as large (0.1 to 1%). The chain combines TRBV28 with TRBJ1-1; D remains ambiguous. Germline V lookup: CDR1 MDHEN, CDR2 SYDVKM. The CDR3 is made up of 16 amino acids. V gave up 5 bases and J gave up 0 bases, with 16 bases separating them. The CDR3 sequence: CASSPDTGRMNTEAFF. For the CDR3, the DNA is TGTGCCAGCAGTCCTGACACTGGGAGGATGAACACTGAAGCTTTCTTT.

This clone was detected only a few times. The J gene is TRBJ2-2, the V gene TRBV19; 8 nucleotides align to TRBD1. The CDR3 length is 17 residues. V gave up 5 bases and J gave up 5 bases; unmatched junction bases: 13. Germline CDR1 LNHDA, CDR2 SQIVND (reference sequence). The CDR3 sequence is CASSSGQGVRVTGELFF. The DNA for the CDR3 is TGTGCCAGTAGTTCAGGACAGGGAGTTCGTGTGACCGGGGAGCTGTTTTTT.

This clone is large within its sample. The junction does not match germline at one end; this may be a read error. V and J are TRBV6-8 and TRBJ2-5; no clear D. Germline V gene sequence: CDR1 MNHGY, CDR2 SAAAGT. The CDR3 contains 12 residues. The chain's CDR3 is CAISGREQTQYF. The CDR3 DNA reads as TGTGCCATCAGTGGTAGGGAACAGACCCAGTACTTC.

The chain is built from TRBV6-8 and TRBJ1-3; the D is unclear. The CDR3 has 16 residues. CDR1 is MNHGY, CDR2 SAAAGT, per germline. Trimming pared 7 bases from V and 0 bases from J, leaving 16 bases between. The CDR3 sequence is CASIPWRPISGNTIYF. The CDR3 DNA sequence: TGTGCCAGCATCCCTTGGCGGCCGATCTCTGGAAACACCATATATTTT.

The chain employs TRBV18 and TRBJ2-3; D is undetermined. CDR1 and CDR2 (germline): KGHSH, LQKENI. V was cut by 3 bases and J by 1 base, with 14 bases left in between. The CDR3 runs to 16 residues. The CDR3 nucleotides are TGTGCCAGCTCACCTCTACGGGTTCCGGGCACAGATACGCAGTATTTT. As protein: CASSPLRVPGTDTQYF.

This clone was found a few times. The chain couples TRBV15 to TRBJ2-5; 8 bases line up with TRBD1. Germline CDR1 is LNHNV and CDR2 is YYDKDF (reference sequence). The CDR3 consists of 16 residues. V lost 5 bases, J lost 5 bases, and 13 bases stayed unmatched. The CDR3, as DNA: TGTGCCACCAGCGGCCACGACGCAGGGGGCGAGGAGACCCAGTACTTC. Amino acid sequence: CATSGHDAGGEETQYF.

The V and J genes are TRBV6-8 and TRBJ1-1, with TRBD1 matching 10 bases. V lost 7 bases, J lost 0 bases, and 5 bases stayed unmatched. Per germline, CDR1 MNHGY and CDR2 SAAAGT. This CDR3 comprises 15 residues. The CDR3 reads CASKEGQGMNTEAFF. Here the CDR3 DNA reads TGTGCCAGCAAAGAGGGACAGGGGATGAACACTGAAGCTTTCTTT.

The CDR3 nucleotides are TGCAGCGTAACAGGGACCTCTGGGGCCAACGTCCTGACTTTC. It specifies CSVTGTSGANVLTF. This rearrangement joins TRBV29-1 to TRBJ2-6, with a possible D match to TRBD1 (6 bases). From germline, CDR1 is SQVTM and CDR2 ANQGSEA. Trimming shortened V by 6 bases and J by 0 bases, and 9 bases separated the two germline ends. The CDR3 is 14 amino acids.

This clone was observed a handful of times. The CDR3 loop is CASSEGRNTIYF. The CDR3 DNA sequence: TGTGCCAGCAGCGAGGGTAGAAACACCATATATTTT. V gene TRBV6-8 combines with J gene TRBJ1-3; D remains unclear. The length of the CDR3 is 12 residues. Germline CDR1 reads MNHGY; CDR2 reads SAAAGT. V gave up 6 bases and J gave up 5 bases, with 8 bases separating them.

Turning to this clone: Relative to the germline gene, one junction end is altered; a read error may explain this. This chain links TRBV6-8 with TRBJ1-6; 11 bases match TRBD1. The CDR3 covers 16 residues. Per germline, CDR1 MNHGY and CDR2 SAAAGT. CDR3 sequence reads: CASSSTPGTGGLTLHF. In nucleotides, the CDR3 is TGTGCTAGCAGTTCAACCCCCGGGACAGGGGGTCTCACCCTCCACTTT.